The 14 T cell receptor beta chains listed next were all sequenced from one sample in a study of T-cell reconstitution after alpha-beta-depleted transplantation in children. The library targeted TCRbeta and was prepared with unique molecular identifiers. TCRdb reprocessed the PCR reads via MiXCR and lists one record per CDR3 protein. Among some 590,000 distinct CDR3 sequences listed, about 10% were seen once. Sequences were derived from PBMCs from the stem cell graft donor, sampled from the stem cell graft. These receptors came from a human donor who donated a stem cell graft to a child with acute myeloid leukemia.

In this sample, this clonotype turned up many times. The chain links TRBV7-3 to TRBJ2-3; 9 bases agree with TRBD2. V lost 4 bases to trimming and J lost 8 bases; unmatched junction nucleotides: 4. This CDR3 has 13 amino acids. The V gene's germline CDR1 is SGHTA and CDR2 FQGTGA. The CDR3 DNA is TGTGCCAGCAGCTGGGGGACTAGCACTACGCAGTATTTT. It yields the protein CASSWGTSTTQYF.

This clonotype was found a few times. The rearrangement joins TRBV5-4 to TRBJ2-5; TRBD1 agrees at 7 bases. Germline loops: CDR1 SGHNT, CDR2 YYREEE (reference sequence). CDR3 length: 14 amino acids. With V trimmed by 2 bases and J by 4 bases, 5 bases remained unmatched. CDR3 in DNA: TGTGCCAGCAGCTTACCAGACAGGGTAGAGACCCAGTACTTC. Translated, it gives CASSLPDRVETQYF.

The rearrangement uses TRBV30 and TRBJ2-7, with 11 bases matching TRBD2. Germline CDR1 reads GTSNPN; CDR2 reads SVGIG (reference sequence). The CDR3 is made up of 13 amino acids. V lost 8 bases, J lost 1 base, and 4 bases stayed unmatched. CDR3 DNA sequence: TGTGCCGGAGGGACTAGCGGTTCCTACGAGCAGTACTTC. Translating it yields CAGGTSGSYEQYF.

Notes on this clonotype: A read error is possible here, since a much larger clone lies one base away. Without the conserved terminal phenylalanine or tryptophan, this CDR3 likely stems from a read error. This chain uses TRBV20-1 with TRBJ2-1; TRBD2 matches 14 bases. The CDR3 spans 16 residues. V was pared by 5 bases and J by 2 bases, with 5 bases of the junction left unmatched. Germline assignment: CDR1 DFQATT and CDR2 SNEGSKA (reference sequence). The CDR3 bases are TGCAGTGCTCCGGGGACTAGCGGGAGCGCCTACAATGAGCAGTTCTTA. Translation: CSAPGTSGSAYNEQFL.

V is TRBV30 and J is TRBJ2-3, with 7 bases identical to TRBD1. Germline values: CDR1 GTSNPN, CDR2 SVGIG (reference sequence). Unmatched junction bases numbered 9, after V lost 4 bases and J lost 2 bases. The CDR3 loop spans 15 amino acids. The CDR3 here is CAWNPGQPNTDTQYF. The CDR3 coding sequence is TGTGCCTGGAACCCGGGACAGCCAAACACAGATACGCAGTATTTT.

There are many counts of this clonotype. The V and J genes are TRBV2 and TRBJ2-1; 11 positions agree with TRBD2. The CDR3 totals 15 residues. The trim removed 10 bases at V and 6 bases at J, leaving 11 bases unmatched. CDR1 and CDR2 (germline): SNHLY, FYNNEI. The CDR3 sequence is CATSLRLAGSNEQFF. CDR3 in DNA: TGTGCCACCTCCCTGAGACTAGCGGGAAGCAATGAGCAGTTCTTC.

The rearrangement uses TRBV5-1 and TRBJ1-1; no reliable D call. The CDR3 loop spans 15 amino acids. Per the germline V gene, CDR1 is SGHRS and CDR2 is YFSETQ. Trimming left V 0 bases short and J 0 bases short, with 9 bases between. CDR3 loop: CASSLGVLMNTEAFF. The CDR3 bases are TGCGCCAGCAGCTTGGGGGTCTTAATGAACACTGAAGCTTTCTTT.

This chain uses TRBV9 with TRBJ1-3; D remains ambiguous. CDR1 is SGDLS, CDR2 YYNGEE, per germline. The V end was cut by 3 bases, the J end by 2 bases, with 15 bases between. The CDR3 extends over 16 amino acids. CDR3 residues: CASSARPAGTGNTIYF. CDR3 nucleotides: TGTGCCAGCAGCGCGAGGCCGGCGGGGACTGGAAACACCATATATTTT.

The chain has TRBV6-5 and TRBJ2-5; 7 bases line up with TRBD2. CDR3 length: 16 amino acids. CDR1 MNHEY and CDR2 SVGAGI come from the germline V gene. V was pared by 4 bases and J by 4 bases, with 12 bases of the junction left unmatched. The CDR3: CASSSLRSGGGETQYF. The CDR3 nucleotides are TGTGCCAGCAGTTCCCTCCGTTCGGGGGGAGGAGAGACCCAGTACTTC.

This chain links TRBV30 with TRBJ1-4; D remains ambiguous. Germline V gives CDR1 GTSNPN, CDR2 SVGIG (reference sequence). Trimming took off 4 bases at V and 8 bases at J, with 17 bases between the two ends. The CDR3 is 14 residues long. The CDR3 nucleotides are TGTGCCTGGACCCGCCTTGGCAATTGGGAAAAACTGTTTTTT. This codes for CAWTRLGNWEKLFF.

In this sample, this clonotype turned up a few times. V gene TRBV11-2 combines with J gene TRBJ2-3; D perhaps matches TRBD1 (6 bases). The V end lost 3 bases, the J end lost 0 bases, and 10 bases lay between the germline ends. This CDR3 has 15 amino acids. In germline, CDR1 is SGHAT, CDR2 FQNNGV. The CDR3 loop reads CASSLGAPSTDTQYF. CDR3 sequence (DNA): TGTGCCAGCAGCTTGGGGGCTCCAAGCACAGATACGCAGTATTTT.

The V and J genes are TRBV13 and TRBJ2-1; possibly TRBD2 for D (6 bases). CDR3 size: 17 residues. Germline CDR1 and CDR2: PRHDT and FYEKMQ (reference sequence). The V end was cut by 5 bases, the J end by 2 bases, with 19 bases between. The CDR3 nucleotides are TGTGCCAGCAGCACCCGTGGGGGGAGACCGACCTACAATGAGCAGTTCTTC. Its protein is CASSTRGGRPTYNEQFF.

The rearrangement links TRBV13 to TRBJ2-7, with 7 bases identical to TRBD2. With 5 bases clipped from V and 7 bases from J, the junction kept 14 bases outside the gene matches. CDR1 is PRHDT, CDR2 FYEKMQ, per germline (reference sequence). The CDR3 spans 15 residues. CDR3: CASSLGSSGVGEQYF. DNA for the CDR3: TGTGCCAGCAGCCTGGGGTCTAGCGGAGTGGGAGAGCAGTACTTC.

This clonotype has only a few counts. The CDR3, as DNA: TGTGCCAGCAGGGTAGCGGGAACTCACAATGAGCAGTTCTTC. Translated, it gives CASRVAGTHNEQFF. The chain joins TRBV12-3 or TRBV12-4 to TRBJ2-1; 8 bases match TRBD2. This CDR3 is built from 14 residues. The junction had 6 bases not matched to a gene; V was cut back by 6 bases and J by 5 bases.